This T cell receptor beta chain was profiled in a study of CD8+CD57+ T cells in acquired aplastic anemia. Across the study: Average DNA yield from sorted CD4+ and CD8+ cells was approximately 3 ug. Where healthy donors were concerned, CD4+ cells averaged approximately 11 million reads.

Study-wide results and limits: Patients did not significantly differ from controls in CD8+ Simpson's diversity. Patients and controls were found to share twenty-nine CD8+ CDR3 sequences.

Template material for TCR beta VDJ and CDR3 profiling consisted of genomic DNA. One entry per CDR3 protein, called by TCRdb with MiXCR from the reads. There are about 220,000 distinct CDR3 sequences in the sample; 30% to 35% occur only once, and more than 0.95% lies in the top ten. The CDR3 sequence is 13 residues long. Per the germline V gene, CDR1 is MGHDK and CDR2 is SYGVNS. A single count supports this clonotype. Its antigen is not known. The chain has TRBV25-1 and TRBJ2-7; 10 bases line up with TRBD1. Specimen: sorted CD4+, CD8+, or CD8+CD57+ T cells (not recorded which) from PBMCs. This clonotype was sampled from a human donor in good health, serving as a control. DNA for the CDR3: TGTGAGCTTGCGGGACAGGGGTCCTACGAGCAGTACTTC. It specifies CELAGQGSYEQYF.